This section outlines one TCR beta chain sequence together with its context. The count of this clone is one. Its recognized antigen is unknown. Base qualities were left out, and no much larger clone turns up one base away. The CDR3 goes from the cysteine to the phenylalanine over 18 residues. This entry keeps only the CDR3 DNA: 54 bases, framed from base 1. CDR1 and CDR2, per the germline V gene, are SGDLS and YYNGEE. Germline trimming amounts to 0 bases on V and 0 bases on J, with 7 as the count of junction bases outside the gene matches. This sample is part of a study of cytomegalovirus exposure and HLA in healthy donors (dated by TCRdb to the late 2010s). Broadly, across the study: An earlier analysis of several hundred of the donors reported 250 to 350 Gb of sequence data and 100 million to 130 million unique TCR beta sequences from some 180 million T cells. An early release covering around 630 HLA-typed donors comprised roughly 300 gigabases of sequencing data and roughly 86 million unique TCR sequences. The genetic ancestry cluster associated with self-reported Caucasian donors included about four fifths of the 398 genotyped donors. The study was designed to test whether signatures of past pathogen exposure could be identified by cataloging public T cell receptors. The study profiled the T cell repertoires of under 850 subjects by immunosequencing and related them to cytomegalovirus serostatus. Besides the first cohort of approximately 710 subjects, a separate validation cohort made up of roughly 120 different subjects was used. To predict cytomegalovirus infection status, the study combined high-throughput TCR immunosequencing, statistical association of individual TCRs with disease status, and machine learning. A later analysis re-examined previously published TCR beta repertoires from around 670 donors and added high-resolution HLA genotyping to investigate patterns of TCR occurrence. The later analysis used no new phenotypic data to find candidate immune exposures, relying instead on TCR beta sequences and their occurrence across donors. To decide whether each TCR beta V gene segment behaved as functional or pseudogenic, an earlier analysis of some 570 of the donors relied on high-throughput TCR beta sequencing. Alongside the repertoire data, information on donor age, sex, ethnicity and CMV serostatus was compiled. In a later genetic analysis, genome-wide SNP genotypes for 398 of the 666 donors were used, and that subset was treated as a discovery cohort. All discovery cohort repertoires had been generated on a single sequencing platform. Both class I and class II loci were covered by HLA typing, at four-digit resolution. Typing coverage varied by locus: roughly 629-630 donors for A, B, C, DRB1 and DQB1; around 560 for DQA1; about 600 for DPA1; around 450 for DPB1. Five DR-DQ haplotypes were treated as single units for association and clustering because of strong linkage in the cohort. Among around 400 genotyped donors of the cohort, an average of about 240,000 unique TCR beta nucleotide sequences were sequenced per donor, roughly a sixth of them non-productive.

The cohort consisted of hundreds of healthy bone marrow donors. All cohort members were sampled while nominally healthy, although unrecorded immune exposures were likely present. The donor tested CMV seropositive and was one of the 289 seropositive cohort members. Each donor provided a peripheral blood sample, and peripheral blood mononuclear cells were used for TCR beta sequencing. Genomic DNA was extracted from the blood cell samples with the Qiagen DNeasy Blood Extraction Kit. Here is what the overall study found, with its caveats: According to a later analysis, parvovirus B19, influenza, CMV and Epstein-Barr virus appeared linked to several top co-occurrence clusters. The cohort was sequenced for TCR beta chains only, and without alpha or paired-chain data the features that could be detected were limited. According to the authors, the approach could potentially be generalized to other disease states and immunological phenotypes. In a later genetic analysis, a missense DCLRE1C variant was associated with V-gene and J-gene trimming of TCR beta chains, and the association was replicated in an independent cohort. In a later analysis, HLA-associated TCR beta chains showed more clonal expansion and lower generation probabilities than non-associated chains that were equally common. Immune exposure information for the cohort was limited to CMV serostatus. Compared with the approximately 600-donor mean, donors in an Asian-associated ancestry cluster had fewer N-insertions in productive TCRs, according to a later genetic analysis. According to a later analysis, most CMV-associated TCR beta chains appeared to be HLA-restricted, and the HLA associations seemed to be driven largely by CMV exposure. Most TCR sequences were observed very rarely across donors, whereas some public TCRs were present in many individuals. A further reported finding was that TCR beta sequences accurately predicted the HLA-A and HLA-B alleles for most subjects in the first cohort. Sequencing depth was assumed to be roughly uniform across donors in the presence/absence analyses, though that assumption may not hold. In the study, about 150 TCR beta chains were listed as associated with cytomegalovirus. Because counts were too low, more than 15 rarely observed V segments, including chromosome 9 orphons, were left out of the earlier analysis of over 550 of the donors. Linkage disequilibrium might explain the correlated functional status among segregating V segments, but an unknown experimental factor could not be ruled out. In both the original and validation cohorts, the classifier was reported to diagnose cytomegalovirus status with high specificity and sensitivity. Because the 87-base-pair reads could not distinguish some IMGT-functional V segments, including TRBV6-2 and TRBV6-3, those segments were excluded. Specific HLA alleles were associated with 16,951 TCR beta sequences at a false discovery rate of 0.05 in a later analysis. When HLA alleles, especially DR and DQ, strongly co-occurred, TCR associations were difficult to assign to individual alleles. In vitro tests confirmed that three of the cytomegalovirus-associated TCR beta chains recognize cytomegalovirus antigens. A later analysis found that TCR association rates varied across HLA loci, with DRB1 alleles showing the most associated TCRs and HLA-C alleles the fewest. A group of highly shared sequence variants was considered likely to be a technical artifact of the sequencing pipeline. Because some donors lacked HLA typing at each locus, the association tests relied only on the typed subset. An earlier analysis of approximately 600 of the donors showed that most TCR beta V segments appeared in productive rearrangements either about 87% or about 30% of the time, which broadly matched IMGT annotations.

Libraries came from the immunoSEQ multiplex PCR assay. For the multiplex PCR, a mixture combining 60 forward primers for TCR Vbeta segments and 13 reverse primers for TCR Jbeta segments was used. The CDR3 region of rearranged TCR beta genes was amplified from genomic DNA with a multiplex PCR assay. The amplified TCR beta libraries were sequenced on the Illumina HiSeq System as 87-base-pair reads. On the study's bioinformatics: A later analysis counted approximately 76 million unique TCR beta chains across the 700 or so repertoires, and around 12 million of these chains were shared by at least two donors. Raw reads were error-corrected and collapsed into unique sequences with a nearest-neighbor algorithm that merged closely related sequences to remove PCR and sequencing errors. Alignment of CDR3 sequences to IMGT reference sequences was used to assign V, D and J gene segments. Each retained sequence needed at least a six-nucleotide match to both a V gene segment and a J gene segment. Rearrangements were called productive when the CDR3 lacked stop codons and stayed in frame with V and J; all others were non-productive. CDR3 was defined by IMGT convention, running from the second conserved V-encoded cysteine to the conserved J-encoded phenylalanine. Sequences without an unambiguous match to a single V gene segment were excluded from the earlier analysis of about 600 of the donors. An earlier analysis of fewer than 750 of the donors classified V segments as functional when productive rearrangements were above 56.7% and as segregating when the standard deviation between donors was above 5%. A statistical classification framework was built to diagnose cytomegalovirus status from the catalog of TCR beta chain sequences. V and J gene assignment, in a later analysis, came from comparing TCR nucleotide sequences with IMGT/GENE-DB human TR gene sequences. The TCRdist pipeline was used in a later analysis to assign CDR3 sequences and most-parsimonious VDJ recombination scenarios. In a later analysis, every TCR beta chain was defined by the combination of its CDR3 amino acid sequence and its V-gene family, and reads without a unique V-gene family were dropped. In a later analysis, 500 to 700 highly shared, low-generation-probability nucleotide sequences were removed to address suspected cross-contamination and a sequencing artifact. In a later analysis, a clonal expansion index for each public chain was calculated from normalized within-repertoire ranks of inferred template counts. Generation probabilities in a later analysis came from a VDJ recombination model fitted to out-of-frame rearrangements, and those results were checked against IGoR. In a later analysis, TCR-TCR, TCR-HLA and TCR-CMV co-occurrence was scored with hypergeometric tests, and a repertoire-size bias correction was applied to TCR pairs. A later analysis estimated false discovery rates by permuting HLA or CMV assignments 20 times. In a later analysis, co-occurring TCRs were grouped using DBSCAN, with TCRdist sequence similarity added in when clustering inside HLA-allele-positive subsets. Co-occurrence clustering excluded repertoires with fewer than 30,000 or more than 120,000 public chains, plus five with anomalous nucleotide sharing. In TCRdb, the immuneACCESS table is reduced to in-frame sequences with V and J assigned. These tables do not hold every clone; where another copy was compared, an unresolved V gene accounts for under half, and the others remain unexplained. V, J and clone size are those of that table, while D and trimming were read from the DNA. The sample table shows 200,000 or so clones, and nearly 80% are seen once. 4.5% to 7.5% of the sample is in the top ten clones.

Material: PBMCs. The TCR sequence derives from a woman in her 30s in good health and CMV-seropositive. The V and J genes are TRBV9 and TRBJ2-1; TRBD2 fits 9 bases in the junction. The nucleotides read TGTGCCAGCAGCGTAGAGGCGGGAGGGCCAGGCTCCTACAATGAGCAGTTCTTC. Translated, this is CASSVEAGGPGSYNEQFF. With the portions outside the CDR3 filled from the reference TRBV9 and TRBJ2-1 genes, the complete variable region becomes DSGVTQTPKHLITATGQRVTLRCSPRSGDLSVYWYQQSLDQGLQFLIQYYNGEERAKGNILERFSAQQFPDLHSELNLSSLELGDSALYFCASSVEAGGPGSYNEQFFGPGTRLTVL.